This T cell receptor (beta chain) comes out of a study of beta chain features in type 1 diabetes. Notes on the study in general: TCRB CDR3s were moderately but significantly shorter in Type 1 diabetes patients in all four CD4+ subsets. TCRB rearrangement may or may not be influenced by HLA type; here this remained unresolved. Naive, central memory and Treg TCRB repertoires seemed to resemble each other more closely in patients than they did in healthy donors.

As every portion of the isolated RNA was reverse transcribed, the sequencing read expressed TCRB transcripts. Clones were sequenced by immunoSEQ multiplex PCR, and TCRdb holds only the in-frame ones, with some missing. This table has 250,000 to 300,000 clones, 14% appearing once. Markers CD45RO/CCR7/CD25/CD127/CD95/CD27 served to sort CD4+ naive, central memory, regulatory and stem cell-like memory cells. The V gene's germline CDR1 is ENHRY and CDR2 SYGVKD. The CDR3 consists of 14 residues. The V gene lost 10 bases and the J gene lost 0 bases, with 12 bases spanning the gap. In this sample, this clone turned up a few times. Its specificity is unknown.

This chain joins TRBV10-3 and TRBJ1-4; D perhaps matches TRBD1 (5 bases). The receptor's source is a man aged 30 to 45 with type 1 diabetes. Specimen: naive CD4+ T cells from blood. CDR3 residues: CATQGSATNEKLFF. Written as DNA, the CDR3 is TGTGCCACCCAGGGAAGTGCAACTAATGAAAAACTGTTTTTT.